The 24 T cell receptor beta chains presented below share a single source sample, sequenced in a study of blood T cell repertoires in COVID-19. The assay was immunoSEQ multiplex PCR, and TCRdb's table has in-frame clones only and misses some. The sample gives 99,000 or so clones, around nine tenths of which show up once; approximately 5.6% is in the top ten. Sequencing was done on a sample of peripheral blood. The receptors derive from a human donor in a cohort sampled during active COVID-19.

The chain recombines TRBV9 with TRBJ2-2, with D perhaps matching TRBD2 (6 bases). The V and J ends lost 1 base and 4 bases respectively, with 11 bases between them. The CDR3 covers 15 residues. Germline V CDR1 and CDR2: SGDLS, YYNGEE. This chain's CDR3 is CASSVSGSATGELFF. The CDR3 DNA sequence: TGTGCCAGCAGCGTATCCGGGAGTGCCACCGGGGAGCTGTTTTTT.

This chain uses TRBV25-1 with TRBJ2-1, with D tentatively TRBD2 (5 bases). CDR1 is MGHDK and CDR2 is SYGVNS in the germline V gene. V lost 1 base to trimming and J lost 0 bases, with 16 bases between them. The CDR3 sequence is 18 residues long. CDR3 bases: TGTGCCAGCAGTGAATCCAAGGTCAGCGGCCGCTCCTACAATGAGCAGTTCTTC. This sequence encodes CASSESKVSGRSYNEQFF.

The chain joins TRBV15 to TRBJ2-3; TRBD1 matches 8 bases. The CDR3 is 16 amino acids. Unmatched junction bases numbered 8, after V lost 3 bases and J lost 3 bases. CDR1 and CDR2 (germline): LNHNV, YYDKDF (reference sequence). The CDR3: CATSSGRTGWTDTQYF. For the CDR3, the DNA is TGTGCCACCAGCAGTGGGCGGACAGGGTGGACAGATACGCAGTATTTT.

This rearrangement joins TRBV18 to TRBJ2-2; TRBD1 agrees at 7 bases. Unmatched junction bases numbered 3, after V lost 3 bases and J lost 2 bases. There are 15 residues in the CDR3. Germline V gives CDR1 KGHSH, CDR2 LQKENI. The CDR3 DNA sequence: TGTGCCAGCTCACCGGACAGGAGAAACACCGGGGAGCTGTTTTTT. It translates to CASSPDRRNTGELFF.

This chain connects TRBV29-1 to TRBJ2-7; 7 nucleotides match TRBD1. The CDR3 has 13 residues. Trimming took 7 bases from V and 2 from J; bases not matched to a gene: 8. The germline V gene encodes CDR1 SQVTM and CDR2 ANQGSEA. CDR3: CSANIQGTYEQYF. DNA of the CDR3: TGCAGCGCAAACATACAGGGGACCTACGAGCAGTACTTC.

The chain is built from TRBV12-5 and TRBJ2-1, with 10 bases that match TRBD2. This CDR3 has 15 amino acids. The germline V gene has CDR1 LGHNT and CDR2 FRNRAP. V dropped 1 base and J dropped 9; count of bases not matched to a gene: 6. CDR3 region: CASGLDRGTSAEQFF. CDR3 coding DNA: TGTGCTAGTGGTTTGGACAGGGGGACTAGCGCTGAGCAGTTCTTC.

The chain couples TRBV27 to TRBJ1-2; D possibly corresponds to TRBD1 (5 bases). V lost 6 bases, J lost 4 bases, and 15 bases lay in between. Germline V lookup: CDR1 MNHEY, CDR2 SMNVEV (reference sequence). The CDR3 spans 14 residues. CDR3 sequence reads: CASSSLQGGYGYTF. CDR3 bases: TGTGCCAGCAGCTCCCTTCAGGGTGGCTATGGCTACACCTTC.

The V call is TRBV6-2 or TRBV6-3, the J call TRBJ1-2; 8 bases fit TRBD1. The CDR3 is 15 amino acids. The germline gives CDR1 MNHEY, CDR2 SVGEGT. V was pared by 2 bases and J by 5 bases, with 7 bases of the junction left unmatched. The CDR3 DNA follows: TGTGCCAGCAGTTACGGACAGGGAAGGACTTATGGCTACACCTTC. Translated: CASSYGQGRTYGYTF.

This clone occurred a few times. The chain carries TRBV7-9 and TRBJ1-4; 7 bases align to TRBD1. The CDR3 is 14 amino acids. Germline V lookup: CDR1 SEHNR, CDR2 FQNEAQ (reference sequence). The ends lost 5 bases at V and 8 bases at J; junction bases unmatched: 8. The CDR3 nucleotides are TGTGCCAGCAGCCAGAGACAGGGTGGGGAAAAACTGTTTTTT. It specifies CASSQRQGGEKLFF.

The chain recombines TRBV14 with TRBJ1-5; weak D call: TRBD1 (6 bases). Germline CDR1 SGHDN, CDR2 FVKESK. The CDR3 has 16 amino acids. Trimming pared 6 bases from V and 5 bases from J, leaving 20 bases between. This CDR3 reads CASRRKGGGGDQPQHF. The CDR3 nucleotides are TGTGCCAGCAGGAGGAAAGGGGGGGGCGGGGATCAGCCCCAGCATTTT.

This chain uses TRBV11-2 with TRBJ2-1; perhaps TRBD2 as D (6 bases). V shed 6 bases and J shed 6 bases, with 15 bases lying between them. The CDR3 consists of 14 residues. In germline, CDR1 is SGHAT, CDR2 FQNNGV. This CDR3 is CASRTGTGSNEQFF. The CDR3, as DNA: TGTGCCAGCAGGACCGGGACTGGGTCCAATGAGCAGTTCTTC.

The chain employs TRBV13 and TRBJ1-1; 7 bases are shared with TRBD1. Germline-derived CDR1 and CDR2 are PRHDT and FYEKMQ (reference sequence). The CDR3 consists of 14 residues. V lost 1 base, J lost 4 bases, and 3 bases stayed unmatched. Written as DNA, the CDR3 is TGTGCCAGCAGCTTAGTGACAGGGTTCACTGAAGCTTTCTTT. Protein sequence: CASSLVTGFTEAFF.

The CDR3 reads CASSPSRGMNTEAFF. CDR3 nucleotides: TGTGCCAGCAGCCCCTCTCGGGGTATGAACACTGAAGCTTTCTTT. V gene TRBV2 combines with J gene TRBJ1-1; D remains unclear. V gave up 6 bases and J gave up 0 bases, with 14 bases separating them. Germline CDR1 and CDR2: SNHLY and FYNNEI. CDR3 length equals 15 residues.

The chain links TRBV19 to TRBJ2-5, with D tentatively TRBD2 (5 bases). The germline V and J ends were trimmed by 3 bases and 5 bases, with 13 bases remaining between them. This CDR3 has 14 residues. From germline, CDR1 is LNHDA and CDR2 SQIVND (reference sequence). CDR3 protein: CASSMSAGGETQYF. As DNA, the CDR3 is TGTGCCAGTAGTATGTCCGCGGGCGGCGAGACCCAGTACTTC.

V usage is TRBV28 and J usage is TRBJ2-7, with 7 nucleotides matching TRBD1. CDR3 size: 15 residues. V shed 4 bases, J shed 5 bases, and the junction held 11 bases outside the gene matches. Germline loops: CDR1 MDHEN, CDR2 SYDVKM. The CDR3 loop reads CASSSRVTGFDEQYF. CDR3 nucleotide sequence: TGTGCCAGCAGTTCTCGAGTGACAGGGTTCGACGAGCAGTACTTC.

This chain links TRBV28 with TRBJ1-6; TRBD1 matches 7 bases. CDR3 length: 13 amino acids. The V segment lost 6 bases and the J segment 8 bases; nucleotides outside the gene matches: 4. Germline assignment: CDR1 MDHEN and CDR2 SYDVKM. The CDR3, as DNA: TGTGCCAGCAGGGCAGGGACAGATTCACCCCTCCACTTT. This encodes CASRAGTDSPLHF.

This clone has only one observation. The chain employs TRBV6-5 and TRBJ2-7; 9 bases map to TRBD2. V lost 4 bases to trimming and J lost 3 bases; unmatched junction nucleotides: 7. CDR1 and CDR2 from the germline V gene are MNHEY and SVGAGI. This CDR3 comprises 15 residues. The chain's CDR3 is CASSSAQREVYEQYF. The CDR3 bases are TGTGCCAGCAGTTCCGCCCAGCGGGAGGTCTACGAGCAGTACTTC.

This clone was observed many times. The chain joins TRBV12-3 or TRBV12-4 to TRBJ2-7; unclear D gene. The CDR3 consists of 13 residues. The V end was cut by 3 bases, the J end by 5 bases, with 11 bases between. CDR3 in amino acids: CASSLNRGHEQYF. The CDR3 coding sequence is TGTGCCAGCAGTTTGAACCGCGGCCACGAGCAGTACTTC.

CDR3 loop: CASSLTQASSYNEQFF. In nucleotides, the CDR3 is TGTGCCAGCAGCTTAACCCAGGCGAGCTCCTACAATGAGCAGTTCTTC. The chain couples TRBV7-3 to TRBJ2-1, with no clear D. The CDR3 runs 16 residues. Germline-derived CDR1 and CDR2 are SGHTA and FQGTGA. Deletions cut 0 bases from V and 0 bases from J, with 9 bases between.

The CDR3 protein is CASSVHDGTEAFF. As DNA, the CDR3 is TGTGCCAGCAGCGTGCACGACGGGACTGAAGCTTTCTTT. The chain joins TRBV9 to TRBJ1-1; D gene uncertain. With 2 bases removed from V and 5 bases from J, the gap between germline ends came to 10 bases. Germline lookup yields CDR1 SGDLS and CDR2 YYNGEE. This CDR3 spans 13 amino acids.

V gene TRBV4-1 combines with J gene TRBJ1-1; D unclear. The CDR3 is 13 amino acids. Trimming removed 4 bases at V and 0 bases at J, with 6 bases between. The germline CDR1 and CDR2 sequences are MGHRA and YSYEKL. The CDR3 DNA follows: TGCGCCAGCAGCCCATACTTGAACACTGAAGCTTTCTTT. Protein sequence: CASSPYLNTEAFF.

This clone was counted a few times. The chain carries TRBV30 and TRBJ2-7; D is possibly TRBD1 (5 bases). Germline V gene lookup returns CDR1 GTSNPN and CDR2 SVGIG (reference sequence). The CDR3 runs 12 residues. V was pared by 4 bases and J by 5 bases, with 12 bases between. The CDR3 loop is CAWKRGFHEQYF. In DNA form, the CDR3 reads TGTGCCTGGAAAAGGGGCTTCCACGAGCAGTACTTC.

The chain joins TRBV2 to TRBJ2-1; TRBD2 matches at 9 bases. The germline gives CDR1 SNHLY, CDR2 FYNNEI. V lost 6 bases, J lost 4 bases, and 7 bases stayed unmatched. CDR3 length: 15 amino acids. The CDR3 nucleotides are TGTGCCAGCAGCGCGACTAGCGGAACGTACAATGAGCAGTTCTTC. Its translation is CASSATSGTYNEQFF.

V is TRBV6-2 or TRBV6-3 and J is TRBJ1-2; D is unclear. This CDR3 has 14 residues. V gave up 0 bases and J gave up 4 bases, with 9 bases separating them. Germline lookup yields CDR1 MNHEY and CDR2 SVGEGT. The DNA for the CDR3 is TGTGCCAGCAGTTACTCGTTTTCCGTCTATGGCTACACCTTC. Translation: CASSYSFSVYGYTF.